Listed below are T cell receptor beta chains from one sample, sequenced in a study of shared clonotypes between healthy human individuals. Profiled with immunoSEQ multiplex PCR; TCRdb holds only in-frame clones, not every one. The sample consists of about 1.5 million clones, around 95% of them appearing once. Material for sequencing was naive CD4+ T cells sorted from blood. The receptors originated from a man in his thirties or forties in good health. CDR3s include the opening cysteine and the closing phenylalanine or tryptophan.

cdr3_aa j_call v_call
CASSLGGYENIQYF TRBJ2-4 TRBV5-1
CASSPRTSGSYEQYF TRBJ2-7 TRBV4-1
CASSSPWPGSYEQYF TRBJ2-7 TRBV5-4
CASSEVVAGAGEQFF TRBJ2-1 TRBV10-1
CASSYSNAGGREQYF TRBJ2-7 TRBV6-5
CASSPRAGFTDTQYF TRBJ2-3 TRBV18
CASSLGRTYEQYF TRBJ2-7 TRBV5-4
CASRRDRHNEQFF TRBJ2-1 TRBV6-1
CASSLGGRFPYEQYF TRBJ2-7 TRBV19
CASSVELGAYEQYF TRBJ2-7 TRBV9
CASSFFPGTGENNEQFF TRBJ2-1 TRBV9
CASSLGGSNTGELFF TRBJ2-2 TRBV7-7